These 20 T cell receptor beta chains originate from one sample sequenced in a study of response to subunit inactivated influenza vaccine. One entry per CDR3 protein results from TCRdb running MiXCR on the RT-PCR reads. Here the sample spans around 580,000 distinct CDR3 sequences, about 14% being singletons. This specimen was PBMCs from blood, taken roughly 12 days after vaccination. Source of these receptors: a man aged 45-60 years who received an inactivated influenza vaccine.

This clonotype was detected many times. This chain links TRBV5-1 with TRBJ2-1; no reliable D call. The germline CDR1 and CDR2 sequences are SGHRS and YFSETQ. This CDR3 has 14 amino acids. The V end was cut by 1 base, the J end by 7 bases, with 12 bases between. CDR3 in amino acids: CASSLSASENEQFF. CDR3 coding DNA: TGCGCCAGCAGCTTGAGTGCCTCAGAAAATGAGCAGTTCTTC.

The rearrangement links TRBV9 to TRBJ2-2; no clear D gene. The V gene lost 4 bases and the J gene lost 2 bases, with 21 bases spanning the gap. The CDR3 has 18 amino acids. The germline gives CDR1 SGDLS, CDR2 YYNGEE. CDR3 loop: CASSPHQLDAINTGELFF. CDR3 nucleotide sequence: TGTGCCAGCAGCCCTCACCAACTGGATGCAATAAACACCGGGGAGCTGTTTTTT.

This clonotype was found a few times. This chain uses TRBV11-2 with TRBJ2-7; D ambiguous. The CDR3 is 15 residues long. Trimming pared 0 bases from V and 4 bases from J, leaving 13 bases between. Germline V gives CDR1 SGHAT, CDR2 FQNNGV. CDR3 nucleotides: TGTGCCAGCAGCTTAGATTTTGTGGCAGGTTACGAGCAGTACTTC. Amino acids: CASSLDFVAGYEQYF.

V is TRBV12-3 or TRBV12-4 and J is TRBJ2-4; the D gene could be TRBD1 or TRBD2 (6 bases each). V was pared by 5 bases and J by 1 base, with 15 bases between. CDR3 size: 16 residues. CDR3 loop: CASSLTGRMAKNIQYF. Written as DNA, the CDR3 is TGTGCCAGCAGTCTCACAGGGAGGATGGCCAAAAACATTCAGTACTTC.

The table lists this clonotype with many counts. This chain joins TRBV5-1 and TRBJ2-2; D may correspond to TRBD1 or TRBD2 (5 bases each). This CDR3 comprises 15 residues. V was shortened by 0 bases and J by 3 bases, with 9 bases between the two germline ends. CDR1 and CDR2 (germline): SGHRS, YFSETQ. The CDR3 loop is CASSLARGDTGELFF. Here the CDR3 DNA reads TGCGCCAGCAGCTTGGCGAGGGGTGACACCGGGGAGCTGTTTTTT.

The genes are TRBV5-5 and TRBJ1-6; 12 bases are shared with TRBD1. Germline assignment: CDR1 SGHKS and CDR2 YYEKEE (reference sequence). Losses at the gene ends were 2 bases for V and 8 bases for J; bases not matched to a gene: 5. CDR3 size: 16 residues. CDR3 sequence reads: CASSFLGQGAHSPLHF. The DNA of the CDR3 is TGTGCCAGCAGCTTTTTGGGACAGGGGGCTCATTCACCCCTCCACTTT.

J is TRBJ1-5 and V is TRBV10-2; TRBD1 matches 9 bases. The CDR3 is made up of 15 amino acids. Germline V lookup: CDR1 WSHSY, CDR2 SAAADI. The junction had 6 bases not matched to a gene; V was cut back by 3 bases and J by 6 bases. The DNA of the CDR3 is TGCGCCAGCAGTGACACAGGGGGCTACGGTCAGCCCCAGCATTTT. Amino acid sequence: CASSDTGGYGQPQHF.

The chain carries TRBV10-2 and TRBJ2-1; 10 nucleotides align to TRBD1. The V gene's germline CDR1 is WSHSY and CDR2 SAAADI. CDR3 length equals 15 residues. With V trimmed by 8 bases and J by 1 base, 5 bases remained unmatched. This chain's CDR3 is CASAPDRGSYNEQFF. Written as DNA, the CDR3 is TGCGCCAGCGCCCCGGACAGGGGGTCCTACAATGAGCAGTTCTTC.

This clonotype was detected many times. The rearrangement uses TRBV18 and TRBJ2-7; 7 bases fit TRBD1. Germline-derived CDR1 and CDR2 are KGHSH and LQKENI. V was clipped by 2 bases and J by 2 bases; unmatched bases: 15. The CDR3 length is 18 residues. CDR3 sequence (DNA): TGTGCCAGCTCACCAGTCTATTCCGGGACAGTGAACCCCTACGAGCAGTACTTC. Translating it yields CASSPVYSGTVNPYEQYF.

This clonotype was detected a few times. J is TRBJ2-7 and V is TRBV12-3 or TRBV12-4; a weak D match, TRBD1 (5 bases). This CDR3 region has 13 residues. The V and J ends lost 6 bases and 2 bases respectively, with 11 bases between them. The CDR3 is CASSRQPTYEQYF. As DNA, the CDR3 is TGTGCCAGCAGCAGACAGCCGACCTACGAGCAGTACTTC.

This clonotype was counted at least ten times. The chain combines TRBV7-3 with TRBJ2-2, with D possibly TRBD1 on 6 matching bases. The CDR3 length is 16 residues. Germline loops: CDR1 SGHTA, CDR2 FQGTGA. The V and J ends lost 1 base and 5 bases respectively, with 14 bases between them. For the CDR3, the DNA is TGTGCCAGCAGCTTAATGGGCAGGGGCGGAACCGGGGAGCTGTTTTTT. Protein sequence: CASSLMGRGGTGELFF.

The chain employs TRBV5-5 and TRBJ2-6; 8 nucleotides line up with TRBD1. In germline, CDR1 is SGHKS, CDR2 YYEKEE (reference sequence). This CDR3 contains 16 residues. With 5 bases clipped from V and 4 bases from J, the junction kept 8 bases outside the gene matches. The CDR3 sequence is CASSQGQATGANVLTF. CDR3 DNA sequence: TGTGCCAGCAGTCAGGGACAGGCAACCGGGGCCAACGTCCTGACTTTC.

The chain links TRBV21-1 to TRBJ2-7; the D segment call TRBD1 is taken from the table without a DNA check. TRBV21-1 is annotated as a pseudogene. The CDR3 spans 10 residues. CDR3 sequence: CASTNGGQYF. CDR3 nucleotides: TGTGCCAGCACGAACGGGGGCCAGTACTTC.

The chain employs TRBV7-9 and TRBJ2-3; a weak D match, TRBD2 (5 bases). There are 16 residues in the CDR3. V lost 5 bases and J 0 bases, leaving 15 bases between the germline ends. CDR1 SEHNR and CDR2 FQNEAQ come from the germline V gene (reference sequence). CDR3 region: CASSPLTLASTDTQYF. CDR3 sequence (DNA): TGTGCCAGCAGCCCACTTACATTAGCGAGCACAGATACGCAGTATTTT.

The chain joins TRBV2 to TRBJ2-6; 7 positions match TRBD2. The V and J ends lost 6 bases and 0 bases, in that order; junction bases with no gene match: 2. The CDR3 is 15 amino acids. Germline V gene sequence: CDR1 SNHLY, CDR2 FYNNEI. CDR3 nucleotide sequence: TGTGCCAGCAGGGCGGGGGTCTCTGGGGCCAACGTCCTGACTTTC. Its translation: CASRAGVSGANVLTF.

This clonotype was detected a few times. The gene calls are TRBV29-1 and TRBJ2-2; D remains ambiguous. The CDR3 runs 12 residues. The V and J ends lost 3 bases and 3 bases respectively, with 5 bases between them. Germline CDR1 and CDR2: SQVTM and ANQGSEA. The CDR3 coding sequence is TGCAGCGTTGAGTGTGACACCGGGGAGCTGTTTTTT. Residues: CSVECDTGELFF.

J is TRBJ2-4 and V is TRBV24-1; 7 nucleotides match TRBD1. This CDR3 region has 14 residues. In germline, CDR1 is KGHDR, CDR2 SFDVKD. J gave up 3 bases and V 2 bases, and 0 bases lay outside the gene matches. CDR3 bases: TGTGCCACCAGTGATTCAGGGGGCAAAAACATTCAGTACTTC. It specifies CATSDSGGKNIQYF.

V is TRBV29-1 and J is TRBJ2-3, with a possible D match to TRBD1 (6 bases). V was cut by 4 bases and J by 3 bases, with 11 bases left in between. This CDR3 region has 13 residues. The germline V gene has CDR1 SQVTM and CDR2 ANQGSEA. In nucleotides, the CDR3 is TGCAGCGTTGCTTCCAGGGGTACAGATACGCAGTATTTT. Translating gives CSVASRGTDTQYF.

This sequence joins TRBV20-1 and TRBJ2-7, with TRBD2 matching 10 bases. The V segment lost 5 bases and the J segment 3 bases; nucleotides outside the gene matches: 10. The CDR3 extends over 15 amino acids. The germline CDR1 and CDR2 sequences are DFQATT and SNEGSKA (reference sequence). The DNA for the CDR3 is TGCAGTGCTGGAGGGACTAGCGCCCTTTTCTACGAGCAGTACTTC. Protein product: CSAGGTSALFYEQYF.

The V call is TRBV14, the J call TRBJ2-1; 11 nucleotides line up with TRBD2. The V segment lost 0 bases and the J segment 4 bases; nucleotides outside the gene matches: 8. The CDR3 runs to 18 residues. Germline V lookup: CDR1 SGHDN, CDR2 FVKESK. CDR3: CASSQEGNSGGAYNEQFF. The DNA of the CDR3 is TGTGCCAGCAGCCAAGAAGGGAATAGCGGGGGGGCATACAATGAGCAGTTCTTC.